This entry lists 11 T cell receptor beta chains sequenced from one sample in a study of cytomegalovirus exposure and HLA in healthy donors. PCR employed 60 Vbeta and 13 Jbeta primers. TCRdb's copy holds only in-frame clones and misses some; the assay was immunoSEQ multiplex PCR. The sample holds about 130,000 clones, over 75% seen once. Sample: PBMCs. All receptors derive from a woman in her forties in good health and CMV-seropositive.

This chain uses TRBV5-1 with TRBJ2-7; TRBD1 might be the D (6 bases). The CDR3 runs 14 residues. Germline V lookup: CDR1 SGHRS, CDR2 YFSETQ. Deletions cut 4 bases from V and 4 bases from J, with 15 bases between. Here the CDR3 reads CASSVGHLEYEQYF. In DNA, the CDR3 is TGCGCCAGCAGCGTGGGACATTTAGAGTACGAGCAGTACTTC.

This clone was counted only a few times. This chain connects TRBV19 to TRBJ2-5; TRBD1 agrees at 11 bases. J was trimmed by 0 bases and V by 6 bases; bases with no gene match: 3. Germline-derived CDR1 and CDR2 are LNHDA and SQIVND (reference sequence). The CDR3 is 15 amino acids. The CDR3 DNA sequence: TGTGCCAGTAGCCGGGACAGGGGGTACCAAGAGACCCAGTACTTC. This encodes CASSRDRGYQETQYF.

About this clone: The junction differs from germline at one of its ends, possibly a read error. DNA of the CDR3: TGTGCCGGCAGCGCTACAGGGGGTCGGGGAGAAAAACTGTTTTTT. Translation: CAGSATGGRGEKLFF. V gene TRBV7-2 combines with J gene TRBJ1-4; the match to TRBD1 covers 8 bases. CDR3 size: 15 residues. Germline values: CDR1 SGHTA, CDR2 FQGNSA.

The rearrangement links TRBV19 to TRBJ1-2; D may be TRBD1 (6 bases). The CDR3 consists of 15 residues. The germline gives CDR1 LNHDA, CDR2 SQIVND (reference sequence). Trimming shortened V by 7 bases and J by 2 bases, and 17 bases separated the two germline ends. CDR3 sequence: CASKPRQAANYGYTF. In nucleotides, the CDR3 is TGTGCCAGTAAACCCCGACAGGCCGCCAACTATGGCTACACCTTC.

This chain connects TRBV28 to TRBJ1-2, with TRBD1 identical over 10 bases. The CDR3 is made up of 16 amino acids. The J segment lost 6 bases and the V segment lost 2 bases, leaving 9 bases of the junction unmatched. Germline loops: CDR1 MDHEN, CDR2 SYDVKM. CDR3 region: CASSLTPGTGEHGYTF. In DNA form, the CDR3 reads TGTGCCAGCAGTTTAACTCCCGGGACAGGGGAGCATGGCTACACCTTC.

The CDR3: CASSLVVSGTVAEAFF. The DNA of the CDR3 is TGCGCCAGCAGCTTGGTCGTCAGCGGAACCGTCGCTGAAGCTTTCTTT. This chain connects TRBV5-1 to TRBJ1-1; D gene uncertain. Trimming took off 0 bases at V and 6 bases at J, with 18 bases between the two ends. Germline V CDR1 and CDR2: SGHRS, YFSETQ. The CDR3 sequence is 16 residues long.

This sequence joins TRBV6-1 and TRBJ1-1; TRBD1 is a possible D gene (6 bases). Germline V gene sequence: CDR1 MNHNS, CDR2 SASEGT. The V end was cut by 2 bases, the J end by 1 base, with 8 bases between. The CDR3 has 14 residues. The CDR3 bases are TGTGCCAGCAGTGAATCGACAGGGAACACTGAAGCTTTCTTT. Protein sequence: CASSESTGNTEAFF.

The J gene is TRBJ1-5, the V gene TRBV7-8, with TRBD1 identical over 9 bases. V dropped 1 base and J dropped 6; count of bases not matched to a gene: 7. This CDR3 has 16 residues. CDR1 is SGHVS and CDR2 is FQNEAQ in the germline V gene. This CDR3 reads CASSLGVTGGTQPQHF. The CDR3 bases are TGTGCCAGCAGCTTAGGTGTGACAGGGGGGACTCAGCCCCAGCATTTT.

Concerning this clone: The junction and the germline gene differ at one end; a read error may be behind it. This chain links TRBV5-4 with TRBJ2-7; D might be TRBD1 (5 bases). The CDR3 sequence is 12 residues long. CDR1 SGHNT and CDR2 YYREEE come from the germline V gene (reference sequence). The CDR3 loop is CASSRQSYEQHF. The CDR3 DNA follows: TGTGCCAGCAGCCGACAGAGCTACGAGCAGCACTTC.

Here the CDR3 DNA reads TGCGCCAGCAGCCAAGATCGCAGGGACTATAATTCACCCCTCCACTTT. This translates into CASSQDRRDYNSPLHF. V is TRBV4-3 and J is TRBJ1-6; possible D gene TRBD1, 5 bases. V was pared by 0 bases and J by 3 bases, with 9 bases between. This CDR3 comprises 16 residues. The germline V gene has CDR1 LGHNA and CDR2 YSLEER.

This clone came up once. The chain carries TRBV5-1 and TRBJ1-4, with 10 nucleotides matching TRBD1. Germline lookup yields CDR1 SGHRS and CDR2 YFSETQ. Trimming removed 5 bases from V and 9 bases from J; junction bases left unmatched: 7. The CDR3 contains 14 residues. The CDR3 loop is CASRTGQGTQKLFF. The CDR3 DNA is TGCGCCAGCAGAACGGGACAGGGGACACAAAAACTGTTTTTT.